This T cell receptor beta chain came from a study of blood T cell repertoires in COVID-19 (dated by TCRdb to 2020 to 2021). For the study in its entirety: Collaborator samples came from the United States, Italy and Spain and covered acute and convalescent phases of COVID-19. Where HLA class I and class II types were available, the types were taken from metadata supplied by the sample provider, not from assay-based typing. The material from the prospective study consisted of cDNA or gDNA derived from T cells, B-cell-depleted T cells, or PBMCs. The sample metadata nearly always contained a de-identified subject ID, COVID-19 status, age in years and sex. Samples were obtained from the ongoing ImmuneRACE study (first 160 participants) and from about 1,300 subjects provided by 6 global collaborators. Subjects who had been exposed to COVID-19, were actively infected with it, or had recovered from it provided the deeply sampled blood TCRbeta repertoires that made up the dataset. The repertoires were released in a freely available public database meant as a resource for research on the immune response to SARS-CoV-2.

Each collaborating institution followed its own protocols to collect whole blood in K2EDTA tubes. For TCRbeta analysis, collaborators shipped samples as frozen whole blood, isolated PBMCs, or DNA extracted from either of those sample types. The immunoSEQ Assay, a bias-controlled multiplex PCR, was used to amplify TCRbeta CDR3 regions from genomic DNA. Per the source publication's procedure: The number of nucleated cells in each sample was estimated from the amplification of reference gene primers within the assay. To quantify the absolute abundance of each unique TCRbeta CDR3 rearrangement, sequence reads were collapsed and filtered. For each sample, productive Simpson clonality was calculated as the square root of Simpson's diversity index over productive rearrangements. TCRdb took over this immuneACCESS table, retaining in-frame rearrangements with V and J assigned. Such tables are incomplete; in checked studies, under half of the missing clones stem from an unresolved V gene, and the remainder is unexplained. The V and J calls and clone size come from that table; D and trimming were worked out from the DNA. In this sample the table shows 50,000 or so clones, 84% of which occur a single time. The ten largest clonotypes hold about 2.7% of the sample.

Points on this clone: This receptor's antigen is unknown. No much larger clonotype is one base removed from it; base qualities were not supplied.

Findings and caveats that apply to the study as a whole: Clinical and demographic metadata were provided uncurated, with the amount varying by source and participant.

Trimming removed 5 bases from V and 5 bases from J, leaving 19 bases between the germline ends. The CDR3 contains 15 residues, cysteine and phenylalanine counted. Only the CDR3 part of the read is kept: 45 bases, read in frame from the first base. CDR1 MNHEY and CDR2 SVGAGI are derived from the germline V gene. In this chain, TRBV6-5 is recombined with TRBJ2-7; the best D guess is TRBD1, with 6 bases matching. Specimen: peripheral blood. This TCR derives from a man between 50 and 59 years old with acute or convalescent COVID-19. The CDR3 is CASSPTATTGNEQYF. The DNA sequence reads TGTGCCAGCAGTCCTACTGCCACAACAGGGAACGAGCAGTACTTC.